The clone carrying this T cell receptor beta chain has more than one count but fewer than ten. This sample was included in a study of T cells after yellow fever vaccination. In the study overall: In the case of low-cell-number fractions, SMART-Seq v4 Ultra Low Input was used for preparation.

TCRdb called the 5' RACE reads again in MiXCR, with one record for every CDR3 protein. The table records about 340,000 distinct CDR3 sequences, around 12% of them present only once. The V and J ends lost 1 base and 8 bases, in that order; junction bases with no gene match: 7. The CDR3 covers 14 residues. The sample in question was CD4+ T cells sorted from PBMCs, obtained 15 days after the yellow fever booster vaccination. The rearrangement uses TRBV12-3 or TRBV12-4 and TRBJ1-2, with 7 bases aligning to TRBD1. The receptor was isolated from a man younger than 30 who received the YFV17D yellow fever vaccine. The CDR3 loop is CASSLGQGFLGYTF. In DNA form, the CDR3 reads TGTGCCAGCAGTTTAGGACAGGGCTTCTTGGGCTACACCTTC.